This record looks at one T cell receptor beta chain sequence and its context. Researchers attached unique molecular identifiers to individual cDNA molecules. TCRdb independently ran MiXCR on the 5' RACE reads; one entry per CDR3 protein. There are around 110,000 distinct CDR3 sequences in the sample; more than 9.5% occur only once, and 7.6% lies in the top ten. V gave up 5 bases and J gave up 4 bases, with 24 bases separating them. From germline, CDR1 is SGHRS and CDR2 YFSETQ. The CDR3 consists of 17 residues. The sample originates from a study of early T cells in non-severe SARS-CoV-2 infection. Study summary: With bulk RNA from unsorted whole blood as input, sequencing yielded unpaired chains.

Sequenced: whole blood. The TCR originated in an adult who was a healthcare worker with PCR-confirmed SARS-CoV-2 infection or an uninfected control (not recorded which). V gene TRBV5-1 combines with J gene TRBJ2-5, with D possibly called TRBD1 or TRBD2 (7 bases each). In DNA form, the CDR3 reads TGCGCCAGCAGTCCTCCGTGGGCGGGGGACAGCTCAGAGACCCAGTACTTC. It specifies CASSPPWAGDSSETQYF.